This T cell receptor beta chain is drawn from a study of blood T cell repertoires in COVID-19 (dated by TCRdb to the early 2020s). At the level of the whole study: Collaborator samples came from the United States, Italy and Spain and covered acute and convalescent phases of COVID-19. The prospective study material was composed of cDNA or gDNA derived from T cells, B-cell-depleted T cells, or PBMCs. The dataset comprised deeply sampled blood TCRbeta repertoires from subjects exposed to, actively infected with, or recovered from COVID-19. A freely available public database, intended as a resource for researchers studying the immune response to SARS-CoV-2, is where the repertoires were released. The samples were drawn from the first 160 participants of the ongoing ImmuneRACE study and from 1,254 subjects provided by 6 global collaborators. Nearly every sample came with metadata listing a de-identified subject ID, COVID-19 status, age in years and sex. Where HLA class I and class II types were available, the types were taken from metadata supplied by the sample provider, not from assay-based typing. What the authors observed across the whole study: How much clinical and demographic metadata was included differed by source and by participant, and the metadata was provided uncurated.

TCRbeta CDR3 regions were amplified from genomic DNA using the immunoSEQ Assay, a bias-controlled multiplex PCR. Regarding the original processing steps: The number of nucleated cells in each sample was estimated by amplification of reference gene primers within the assay. Sequence reads were collapsed and filtered to measure the absolute abundance of every unique TCRbeta CDR3 rearrangement. Productive Simpson clonality was computed per sample as the square root of Simpson's diversity index over productive rearrangements. TCRdb's version of the immuneACCESS table is confined to in-frame rearrangements and falls short of the full clone set. An unresolved V gene accounts for under half of the shortfall where checked; the remainder is of unknown origin. Clone size and the V and J calls come from that table; the DNA yielded D and trimming. The sample includes roughly 84,000 clones, with around three quarters observed a single time. The top ten hold around 4% of the sample.

From cysteine to phenylalanine, the CDR3 is 13 amino acids long. Of all the DNA, just the CDR3 is kept, 39 bases in frame from base 1. V has 6 bases trimmed and J has 1 base trimmed; junction bases matching no gene number 3. CDR1 MNHEY and CDR2 SVGAGI are derived from the germline V gene. The collaborating institutions used their own protocols to collect whole blood in K2EDTA tubes. Collaborator samples were shipped for TCRbeta analysis as frozen whole blood, isolated PBMCs, or DNA extracted from either sample type. Concerning this clone itself: Its specific antigen is unknown. No clone much larger than this one lies a single base away; base qualities are absent. Other DNA sequences in the sample encode the same CDR3.

In this chain, TRBV6-5 is recombined with TRBJ2-7; TRBD2 lines up with 7 middle nucleotides. The source is a woman aged 45-60 years with acute or convalescent COVID-19. Sequencing was performed on peripheral blood. CDR3 reads: CASSPGGSYEQYF. The DNA is TGTGCCAGCAGCCCGGGGGGATCCTACGAGCAGTACTTC.